The 31 T cell receptor beta chains in this list originate from one sample, sequenced in a study of blood T cell repertoires in COVID-19 (TCRdb year 2020). The library came from the immunoSEQ multiplex PCR assay. In its TCRdb copy, this immuneACCESS table keeps in-frame sequences only and misses some clones. Where compared with another copy, unresolved V genes explain less than half of these, and the others have no known cause. The sample yields 200,000 to 250,000 clones; roughly 81% were counted once. Roughly 8% of the sample is taken by the ten largest. The specimen was peripheral blood. The receptors here all came from a woman at least 80 years old with COVID-19, enrolled during active disease.

The V gene is TRBV11-1, the J gene TRBJ2-2; the match to TRBD2 covers 7 bases. CDR3 length equals 16 residues. Germline CDR1 and CDR2: SGHAT and FQDESV (reference sequence). The V and J ends lost 3 bases and 0 bases, in that order; junction bases with no gene match: 4. Here the CDR3 reads CASSLRAGTNTGELFF. CDR3 nucleotide sequence: TGTGCCAGCAGCTTGCGAGCGGGGACGAACACCGGGGAGCTGTTTTTT.

This chain connects TRBV14 to TRBJ2-6; D remains unclear. CDR3 length equals 13 residues. Germline loops: CDR1 SGHDN, CDR2 FVKESK. The V and J ends lost 7 bases and 0 bases respectively, with 4 bases between them. CDR3 amino acids: CASINSGANVLTF. CDR3 nucleotides: TGTGCCAGCATAAACTCTGGGGCCAACGTCCTGACTTTC.

J is TRBJ1-2 and V is TRBV7-9; maybe TRBD1 (6 bases). Germline CDR1 and CDR2: SEHNR and FQNEAQ (reference sequence). This CDR3 spans 15 amino acids. Trimming took off 1 base at V and 6 bases at J, with 15 bases between the two ends. DNA for the CDR3: TGTGCCAGCAGCTTAGGGGCAGGGGCCGGGGATGGCTACACCTTC. Encoded protein: CASSLGAGAGDGYTF.

In nucleotides, the CDR3 is TGTGCCTGGAGACAGGGGATAAATGAAAAACTGTTTTTT. It yields the protein CAWRQGINEKLFF. The gene calls are TRBV30 and TRBJ1-4; 7 bases are shared with TRBD1. The germline CDR1 and CDR2 sequences are GTSNPN and SVGIG (reference sequence). CDR3 length: 13 amino acids. V gave up 3 bases and J gave up 5 bases; unmatched junction bases: 3.

This clone was seen a few times. This rearrangement joins TRBV5-1 to TRBJ1-1; 9 nucleotides match TRBD1. Germline assignment: CDR1 SGHRS and CDR2 YFSETQ. The length of the CDR3 is 17 residues. The V segment lost 2 bases and the J segment 4 bases; nucleotides outside the gene matches: 12. The CDR3 DNA follows: TGCGCCAGCAGCTTCTCGGGAACGACAGGGGGTGGCACTGAAGCTTTCTTT. Translation gives CASSFSGTTGGGTEAFF. Based on the CDR3 plus reference TRBV5-1 and TRBJ1-1, the full variable domain is KAGVTQTPRYLIKTRGQQVTLSCSPISGHRSVSWYQQTPGQGLQFLFEYFSETQRNKGNFPGRFSGRQFSNSRSEMNVSTLELGDSALYLCASSFSGTTGGGTEAFFGQGTRLTVV.

The J gene is TRBJ1-1, the V gene TRBV5-1; weak D call: TRBD1 (6 bases). Germline CDR1 is SGHRS and CDR2 is YFSETQ. Trimming removed 3 bases at V and 2 bases at J, with 14 bases between. The CDR3 is made up of 15 amino acids. The chain's CDR3 is CASSSSTGFNTEAFF. The CDR3 coding sequence is TGCGCCAGCAGCTCTTCGACAGGATTTAACACTGAAGCTTTCTTT.

The rearrangement joins TRBV9 to TRBJ1-2; D is unclear. V was pared by 5 bases and J by 7 bases, with 9 bases between. This CDR3 has 11 residues. Germline values: CDR1 SGDLS, CDR2 YYNGEE. Here the CDR3 DNA reads TGTGCCAGCAGGCTGGACTTTGGCTACACCTTC. Translation: CASRLDFGYTF.

This chain links TRBV19 with TRBJ2-5; D unresolved. The germline V and J ends were trimmed by 0 bases and 7 bases, with 12 bases remaining between them. The germline gives CDR1 LNHDA, CDR2 SQIVND (reference sequence). This CDR3 spans 14 amino acids. CDR3 sequence: CASSIDSAPGTQYF. CDR3 sequence (DNA): TGTGCCAGTAGTATAGATTCGGCCCCGGGGACCCAGTACTTC.

The V gene is TRBV2, the J gene TRBJ1-1, with D possibly matching TRBD1 (6 bases). There are 15 residues in the CDR3. Germline V lookup: CDR1 SNHLY, CDR2 FYNNEI. The V end lost 4 bases, the J end lost 6 bases, and 18 bases lay between the germline ends. CDR3 sequence (DNA): TGTGCCAGCAGTGCCCTACAGGGTCCGGTATCTGAAGCTTTCTTT. Translated: CASSALQGPVSEAFF.

The chain combines TRBV12-3 or TRBV12-4 with TRBJ2-2, with D uncertain. The CDR3 length is 12 residues. Trimming pared 5 bases from V and 3 bases from J, leaving 4 bases between. In DNA, the CDR3 is TGTGCCAGCAGTCTCTACACCGGGGAGCTGTTTTTT. Translating it yields CASSLYTGELFF.

This clone has only a few counts. This sequence joins TRBV2 and TRBJ2-2; D is possibly TRBD2 (5 bases). Trimming removed 5 bases at V and 2 bases at J, with 12 bases between. This CDR3 has 15 residues. Per the germline V gene, CDR1 is SNHLY and CDR2 is FYNNEI. The CDR3 reads CASSLSATNTGELFF. CDR3 in DNA: TGTGCCAGCAGTCTTAGCGCGACCAACACCGGGGAGCTGTTTTTT. The variable domain in full, with the rest retrieved from reference TRBV2 and TRBJ2-2, is EPEVTQTPSHQVTQMGQEVILRCVPISNHLYFYWYRQILGQKVEFLVSFYNNEISEKSEIFDDQFSVERPDGSNFTLKIRSTKLEDSAMYFCASSLSATNTGELFFGEGSRLTVL.

V and J are TRBV6-5 and TRBJ1-1; D is possibly TRBD1 (5 bases). Germline CDR1 reads MNHEY; CDR2 reads SVGAGI. Trimming shortened V by 2 bases and J by 6 bases, and 10 bases separated the two germline ends. The CDR3 spans 13 residues. CDR3 bases: TGTGCCAGCAGTTACGGGGGGATTTCTGAAGCTTTCTTT. Translating gives CASSYGGISEAFF.

This chain joins TRBV7-9 and TRBJ1-1; D gene ambiguous. The CDR3 spans 13 residues. V was clipped by 2 bases and J by 1 base, with 5 bases between them. Germline lookup yields CDR1 SEHNR and CDR2 FQNEAQ (reference sequence). CDR3 DNA: TGTGCCAGCAGCTTATCGGGGAACACTGAAGCTTTCTTT. Encoded protein: CASSLSGNTEAFF.

This sequence joins TRBV5-4 and TRBJ2-7; weak D call: TRBD2 (6 bases). V lost 2 bases to trimming and J lost 3 bases, with 12 bases between them. Germline V CDR1 and CDR2: SGHNT, YYREEE (reference sequence). CDR3 size: 14 residues. The CDR3 coding sequence is TGTGCCAGCAGCTTCGGGGGACCGAACTACGAGCAGTACTTC. The encoded protein is CASSFGGPNYEQYF. Based on the CDR3 plus reference TRBV5-4 and TRBJ2-7, the full variable domain is ETGVTQSPTHLIKTRGQQVTLRCSSQSGHNTVSWYQQALGQGPQFIFQYYREEENGRGNFPPRFSGLQFPNYSSELNVNALELDDSALYLCASSFGGPNYEQYFGPGTRLTVT.

The chain joins TRBV30 to TRBJ2-3; possibly TRBD2 for D (6 bases). V lost 2 bases to trimming and J lost 1 base, with 10 bases between them. CDR1 and CDR2 (germline): GTSNPN, SVGIG (reference sequence). The length of the CDR3 is 14 residues. CDR3: CAWSLGGGTDTQYF. CDR3 nucleotide sequence: TGTGCCTGGAGTTTGGGGGGAGGCACAGATACGCAGTATTTT.

The chain has TRBV7-3 and TRBJ1-2; 7 bases map to TRBD1. This CDR3 comprises 14 residues. Per the germline V gene, CDR1 is SGHTA and CDR2 is FQGTGA. J lost 8 bases, V lost 0 bases, and 6 bases had no gene match. CDR3 coding DNA: TGTGCCAGCAGCTTAACTGCCACAGGGGAAGGCTACACCTTC. It encodes CASSLTATGEGYTF.

This clone was observed a single time. The CDR3 coding sequence is TGTGCCAGCAGCCGCCTTCTCGACGCGGGGGGGCGAGAGACCCAGTACTTC. Translation: CASSRLLDAGGRETQYF. The rearrangement uses TRBV4-2 and TRBJ2-5, with 9 bases lining up with TRBD2. This CDR3 is 17 amino acids long. Germline V CDR1 and CDR2: LGHNA, YNFKEQ. V lost 4 bases, J lost 4 bases, and 13 bases stayed unmatched.

V and J are TRBV14 and TRBJ2-3, with TRBD2 matching 7 bases. With V trimmed by 4 bases and J by 2 bases, 9 bases remained unmatched. Germline CDR1 and CDR2: SGHDN and FVKESK. The CDR3 has 16 amino acids. Written as DNA, the CDR3 is TGTGCCAGCAGCCCCCTAATCGCGGGGGACACAGATACGCAGTATTTT. Translating it yields CASSPLIAGDTDTQYF.

The rearrangement joins TRBV30 to TRBJ2-7; 7 bases agree with TRBD1. After removal of 2 bases from V and 5 bases from J, the junction contained 3 bases not matched to a gene. The CDR3 is 12 residues long. Looked up from germline, CDR1 is GTSNPN and CDR2 is SVGIG (reference sequence). Here the CDR3 reads CAWSLGGNEQYF. CDR3 nucleotides: TGTGCCTGGAGTCTAGGGGGCAACGAGCAGTACTTC.

The gene calls are TRBV10-2 and TRBJ1-2; D is unclear. The CDR3 is 15 residues long. CDR1 is WSHSY and CDR2 is SAAADI in the germline V gene. The V and J ends lost 1 base and 3 bases respectively, with 12 bases between them. CDR3 amino acids: CASSEFGGRDYGYTF. As DNA, the CDR3 is TGCGCCAGCAGTGAGTTTGGAGGGAGAGACTATGGCTACACCTTC.

The rearrangement joins TRBV18 to TRBJ2-1, with 7 bases lining up with TRBD2. Germline CDR1 and CDR2: KGHSH and LQKENI. The CDR3 length is 16 residues. The V segment lost 0 bases and the J segment 4 bases; nucleotides outside the gene matches: 6. CDR3 residues: CASSPPQGGKYNEQFF. The DNA for the CDR3 is TGTGCCAGCTCACCACCTCAGGGAGGGAAGTACAATGAGCAGTTCTTC.

This rearrangement joins TRBV5-4 to TRBJ1-1; D may be TRBD1 (5 bases). This CDR3 is 13 amino acids long. In germline, CDR1 is SGHNT, CDR2 YYREEE (reference sequence). The ends were cut back, 4 bases at V and 1 base at J, with 8 bases in the middle. The CDR3 coding sequence is TGTGCCAGCAGCCCCAGGGCGAACACTGAAGCTTTCTTT. Encoded protein: CASSPRANTEAFF.

The chain has TRBV5-4 and TRBJ1-2; 7 bases are a match to TRBD1. Germline trimming cut 3 bases from V and 6 bases from J; bases unmatched to any gene: 11. In germline, CDR1 is SGHNT, CDR2 YYREEE (reference sequence). The CDR3 totals 15 residues. CDR3 DNA: TGTGCCAGCAGCTCTCCCGGCGACAGGGCTAATGGCTACACCTTC. It yields the protein CASSSPGDRANGYTF.

The chain is built from TRBV19 and TRBJ1-4; 9 nucleotides agree with TRBD1. In germline, CDR1 is LNHDA, CDR2 SQIVND (reference sequence). With V trimmed by 6 bases and J by 8 bases, 10 bases remained unmatched. This CDR3 is built from 15 residues. CDR3 residues: CASRDRGPGKEKLFF. The CDR3 bases are TGTGCCAGTAGGGACAGGGGCCCAGGGAAGGAAAAACTGTTTTTT.

As DNA, the CDR3 is TGTGCCAGCAGTTACGCTGCGTCCTCTGGAAACACCATATATTTT. This translates into CASSYAASSGNTIYF. This chain connects TRBV6-5 to TRBJ1-3; D uncertain. CDR1 and CDR2 from the germline V gene are MNHEY and SVGAGI. The CDR3 sequence is 15 residues long. Trimming pared 2 bases from V and 0 bases from J, leaving 8 bases between.

The V call is TRBV5-1, the J call TRBJ2-7; no definite D call. The CDR3 totals 14 residues. The V gene's germline CDR1 is SGHRS and CDR2 YFSETQ. V gave up 4 bases and J gave up 0 bases, with 11 bases separating them. CDR3 sequence reads: CASSLGRSSYEQYF. The CDR3, as DNA: TGCGCCAGCAGCCTGGGCCGGAGCTCCTACGAGCAGTACTTC.

The chain has TRBV28 and TRBJ2-2; the D is unclear. The CDR3 runs 15 residues. V dropped 3 bases and J dropped 4 bases, with 12 bases sitting between them. Germline-derived CDR1 and CDR2 are MDHEN and SYDVKM. The CDR3 nucleotides read TGTGCCAGCAGTTTGGGTAGCTTGGGCACCGGGGAGCTGTTTTTT. Protein product: CASSLGSLGTGELFF.

J is TRBJ2-7 and V is TRBV4-3; 7 bases are a match to TRBD1. Trimming cost V 4 bases and J 3 bases; bases outside gene matches: 9. The CDR3 loop spans 15 amino acids. CDR1 and CDR2 from the germline V gene are LGHNA and YSLEER. The CDR3 is CASSLIWDSFYEQYF. In DNA form, the CDR3 reads TGCGCCAGCAGCCTGATCTGGGACAGCTTCTACGAGCAGTACTTC.

The genes are TRBV28 and TRBJ1-6; 7 bases agree with TRBD1. The CDR3 spans 16 residues. CDR1 MDHEN and CDR2 SYDVKM come from the germline V gene. V trimming: 2 bases; J trimming: 13 bases; junction bases outside the gene matches: 14. The CDR3 bases are TGTGCCAGCAGTTTAGGGACAGACCCTATTGAGCGCCCCCTCCACTTT. This sequence encodes CASSLGTDPIERPLHF.

The chain couples TRBV28 to TRBJ2-3; D is uncertain. This CDR3 comprises 15 residues. V lost 5 bases, J lost 1 base, and 13 bases lay in between. Germline loops: CDR1 MDHEN, CDR2 SYDVKM. The DNA for the CDR3 is TGTGCCAGCAGTCTCGTTAGCACCCGCACAGATACGCAGTATTTT. It is translated as CASSLVSTRTDTQYF.

This chain joins TRBV18 and TRBJ2-7; the D gene is possibly TRBD1 (5 bases). The CDR3 length is 14 residues. Trimming pared 3 bases from V and 5 bases from J, leaving 14 bases between. Germline values: CDR1 KGHSH, CDR2 LQKENI. The CDR3 DNA sequence: TGTGCCAGCTCACCTACAGGCTCTGAGAACGAGCAGTACTTC. Encoded protein: CASSPTGSENEQYF. Full variable domain (missing parts from reference TRBV18 and TRBJ2-7): NAGVMQNPRHLVRRRGQEARLRCSPMKGHSHVYWYRQLPEEGLKFMVYLQKENIIDESGMPKERFSAEFPKEGPSILRIQQVVRGDSAAYFCASSPTGSENEQYFGPGTRLTVT.